Listed below are T cell receptor beta chains from one sample, sequenced in a study of T cell responses to AZD1222 COVID-19 vaccine. Some clones are missing from TCRdb's copy, which holds only in-frame ones; the method was immunoSEQ multiplex PCR. The sample carries 150,000 to 200,000 clones, 88% recorded once. Specimen: peripheral blood, collected 28 days after the second AZD1222 dose. These receptors all come from an adult who received the AZD1222 COVID-19 vaccine. Each CDR3 is given with its conserved first and last residue. D genes are given only for firm matches. Clone size, where shown, is once, few, many, or a class for clones that have expanded.

J: TRBJ1-2; V: TRBV7-3; size: .; D: .; DNA: TGTGCCAGCAGTAGAAAAAACCTTAGGGCAGGGGCTGATCTCCTAGCCTTC; CDR3: CASSRKNLRAGADLLAF
J: TRBJ1-1; V: TRBV20-1; size: .; D: .; DNA: TGCAGCGCCAGAGGGAACACTGAAGCTTTCTTT; CDR3: CSARGNTEAFF
J: TRBJ2-1; V: TRBV6-5; size: .; D: .; DNA: TGTGCCAGCAGTTACTCTCGTTACAATGAGCAGTTCTTC; CDR3: CASSYSRYNEQFF
J: TRBJ1-1; V: TRBV7-8; size: .; D: .; DNA: TGTGCCAGCAGCTTAGGAGGGGGGAGGAGGATGAACACTGAAGCTTTCTTT; CDR3: CASSLGGGRRMNTEAFF
J: TRBJ1-1; V: TRBV3-1/TRBV3-2; size: .; D: .; DNA: TGTGCCAGCAGCCAAGATCCCCGACCCGTGGGAGACACTGAAGCTTTCTTT; CDR3: CASSQDPRPVGDTEAFF
J: TRBJ1-1; V: TRBV6-5; size: .; D: .; DNA: TGTGCCAGCAGCCTCCGGGATAAGATTGAAGCTTTCTTT; CDR3: CASSLRDKIEAFF
J: TRBJ1-3; V: TRBV30; size: few; D: .; DNA: TGTGCCTGGAGACTCGGAAACACCATATATTTT; CDR3: CAWRLGNTIYF
J: TRBJ1-1; V: TRBV10-2; size: .; D: .; DNA: TGCGCCAGCAGTGGTGATAGGGGGACCGAAGCTTTCTTT; CDR3: CASSGDRGTEAFF
J: TRBJ2-1; V: TRBV7-9; size: .; D: .; DNA: TGTGCCAGCAGCTTTACGGTTTCGCAGTTCTTC; CDR3: CASSFTVSQFF
J: TRBJ2-7; V: TRBV29-1; size: few; D: .; DNA: TGCAGCGCCTCACATGGTGTTGCCTACGAGCAGTACTTC; CDR3: CSASHGVAYEQYF
J: TRBJ1-2; V: TRBV6-6; size: .; D: .; DNA: TGTGCCAGCACCAAAGAAGGGACAACCTATGGCTACACCTTC; CDR3: CASTKEGTTYGYTF
J: TRBJ2-7; V: TRBV6-1; size: .; D: .; DNA: TGTGCCAGCAGTGAAGACAGGTCAGGAGAGCAGTACTTC; CDR3: CASSEDRSGEQYF
J: TRBJ2-1; V: TRBV7-9; size: once; D: TRBD1; DNA: TGTGCCAGCAGCCCCTGGGACAGTGTCGAGAATGAGCAGTTCTTC; CDR3: CASSPWDSVENEQFF
J: TRBJ1-4; V: TRBV7-9; size: .; D: .; DNA: TGTGCCAGCAGCTTAGCACGGGGCGCAGTAGGTGAAAAACTGTTTTTT; CDR3: CASSLARGAVGEKLFF
J: TRBJ1-1; V: TRBV9; size: few; D: TRBD1; DNA: TGTGCCAGCAGCGTCAAATCGGGACAGGGGTGGGGAGCTTTCTTT; CDR3: CASSVKSGQGWGAFF
J: TRBJ1-6; V: TRBV6-5; size: .; D: .; DNA: TGTGCCAGCAGCAATTGGGGAAATTCACCCCTCCACTTT; CDR3: CASSNWGNSPLHF
J: TRBJ2-1; V: TRBV5-1; size: .; D: .; DNA: TGCGCCAGCAGCTTGTCCCTCGGTTCGTATGAGCAGTTCTTC; CDR3: CASSLSLGSYEQFF
J: TRBJ1-5; V: TRBV3-1/TRBV3-2; size: .; D: .; DNA: TGTGCCAGCAGCCAAAACACCGGTAGCAATCAGCCCCAGCATTTT; CDR3: CASSQNTGSNQPQHF
J: TRBJ2-7; V: TRBV7-6; size: medium-sized; D: .; DNA: TGTGCCAGCAGCCCCACCCAGGGAGCCCAAGGCGAGCAGTACTTC; CDR3: CASSPTQGAQGEQYF
J: TRBJ1-1; V: TRBV5-1; size: .; D: TRBD1; DNA: TGCGCCAGCAGCTCGGGACAGCAGAACACTGAAGCTTTCTTT; CDR3: CASSSGQQNTEAFF
J: TRBJ1-6; V: TRBV5-1; size: few; D: .; DNA: TGCGCCAGCAGCGTAACCGGGATAAGGGATTCACCCCTCCACTTT; CDR3: CASSVTGIRDSPLHF
J: TRBJ1-1; V: TRBV7-2; size: .; D: .; DNA: TGTGCCAGCAGCTTATTGGGGGAGAACACTGAAGCTTTCTTT; CDR3: CASSLLGENTEAFF
J: TRBJ2-1; V: TRBV23-1; size: .; D: .; DNA: TGCGCCAGCAGTCAAGACCAGACAGTTACGTCGGGCCTTGACGAGCAGTTCTTC; CDR3: CASSQDQTVTSGLDEQFF